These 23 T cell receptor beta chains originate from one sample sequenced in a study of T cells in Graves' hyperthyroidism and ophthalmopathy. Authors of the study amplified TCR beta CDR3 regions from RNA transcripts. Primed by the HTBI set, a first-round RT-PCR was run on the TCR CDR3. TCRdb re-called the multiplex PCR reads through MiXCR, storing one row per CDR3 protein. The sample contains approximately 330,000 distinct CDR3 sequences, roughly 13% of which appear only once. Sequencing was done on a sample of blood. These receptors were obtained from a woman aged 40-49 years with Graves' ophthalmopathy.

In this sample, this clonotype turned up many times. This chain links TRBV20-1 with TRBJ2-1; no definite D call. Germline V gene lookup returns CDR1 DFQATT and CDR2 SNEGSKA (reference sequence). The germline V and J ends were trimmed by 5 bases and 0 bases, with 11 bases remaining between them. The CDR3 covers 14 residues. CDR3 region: CSAEDRISYNEQFF. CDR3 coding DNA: TGCAGTGCTGAGGATAGAATCTCCTACAATGAGCAGTTCTTC.

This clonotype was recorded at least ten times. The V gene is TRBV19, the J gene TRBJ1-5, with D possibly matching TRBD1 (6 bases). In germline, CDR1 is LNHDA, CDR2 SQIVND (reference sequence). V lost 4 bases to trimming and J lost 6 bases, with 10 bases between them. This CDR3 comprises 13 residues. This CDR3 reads CASSTGVRQPQHF. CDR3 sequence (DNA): TGTGCCAGTAGTACAGGGGTTCGTCAGCCCCAGCATTTT.

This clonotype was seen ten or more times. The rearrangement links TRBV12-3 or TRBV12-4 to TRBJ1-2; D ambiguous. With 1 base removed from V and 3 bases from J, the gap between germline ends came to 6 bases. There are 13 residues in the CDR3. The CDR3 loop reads CASSLVADYGYTF. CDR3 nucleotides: TGTGCCAGCAGTTTAGTGGCAGACTATGGCTACACCTTC.

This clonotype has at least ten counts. CDR3: CASNVRGYNEQFF. The CDR3 bases are TGTGCCAGCAATGTGCGGGGCTACAATGAGCAGTTCTTC. The rearrangement links TRBV2 to TRBJ2-1, with a weak D call TRBD2 (6 bases). Germline assignment: CDR1 SNHLY and CDR2 FYNNEI. Trimming removed 7 bases from V and 3 bases from J, with 10 bases in between. The CDR3 has 13 residues.

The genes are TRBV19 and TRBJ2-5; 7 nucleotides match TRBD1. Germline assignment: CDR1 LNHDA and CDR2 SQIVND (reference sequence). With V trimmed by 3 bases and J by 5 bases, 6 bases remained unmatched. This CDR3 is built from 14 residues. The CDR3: CASSINRGEETQYF. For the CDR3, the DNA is TGTGCCAGTAGTATTAACAGGGGAGAGGAGACCCAGTACTTC.

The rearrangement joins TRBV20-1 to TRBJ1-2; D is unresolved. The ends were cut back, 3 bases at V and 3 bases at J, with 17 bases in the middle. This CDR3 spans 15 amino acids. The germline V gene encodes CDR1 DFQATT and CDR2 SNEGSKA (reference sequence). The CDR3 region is CSASRFRELDYGYTF. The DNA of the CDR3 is TGCAGTGCTAGCCGGTTTCGGGAGTTGGACTATGGCTACACCTTC.

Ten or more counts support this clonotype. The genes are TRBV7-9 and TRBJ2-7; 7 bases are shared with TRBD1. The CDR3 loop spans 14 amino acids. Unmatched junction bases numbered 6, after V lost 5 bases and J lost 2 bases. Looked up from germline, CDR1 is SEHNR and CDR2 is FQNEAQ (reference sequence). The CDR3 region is CASSNRDRTYEQYF. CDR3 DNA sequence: TGTGCCAGCAGCAACCGGGACAGAACCTACGAGCAGTACTTC.

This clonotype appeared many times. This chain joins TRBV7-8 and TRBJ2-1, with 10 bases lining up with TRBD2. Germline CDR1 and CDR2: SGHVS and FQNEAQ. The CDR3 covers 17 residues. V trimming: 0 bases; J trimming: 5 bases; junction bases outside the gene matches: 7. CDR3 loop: CASSLAKASGSHNEQFF. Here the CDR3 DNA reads TGTGCCAGCAGCTTAGCGAAGGCTAGCGGGAGTCACAATGAGCAGTTCTTC.

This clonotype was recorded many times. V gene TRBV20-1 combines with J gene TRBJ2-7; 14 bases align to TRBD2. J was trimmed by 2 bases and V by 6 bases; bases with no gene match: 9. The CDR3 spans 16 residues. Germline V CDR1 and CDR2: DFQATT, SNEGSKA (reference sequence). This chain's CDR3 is CSAPGLAGGRTYEQYF. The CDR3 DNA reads TGCAGTGCCCCCGGACTAGCGGGAGGCCGGACCTACGAGCAGTACTTC.

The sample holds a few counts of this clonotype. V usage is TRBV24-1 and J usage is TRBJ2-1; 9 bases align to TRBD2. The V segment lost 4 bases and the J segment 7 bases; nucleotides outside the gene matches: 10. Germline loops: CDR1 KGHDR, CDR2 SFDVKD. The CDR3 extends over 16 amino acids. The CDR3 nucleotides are TGTGCCACCAGTGACATTAGCGGGAGTCTCTATAATGAGCAGTTCTTC. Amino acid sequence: CATSDISGSLYNEQFF.

CDR3 nucleotides: TGTGCCAGCAGCTTGGAGAGAACCAACACTGAAGCTTTCTTT. This encodes CASSLERTNTEAFF. This chain joins TRBV7-2 and TRBJ1-1, with D unclear. The CDR3 covers 14 residues. The germline CDR1 and CDR2 sequences are SGHTA and FQGNSA. The ends were cut back, 3 bases at V and 2 bases at J, with 10 bases in the middle.

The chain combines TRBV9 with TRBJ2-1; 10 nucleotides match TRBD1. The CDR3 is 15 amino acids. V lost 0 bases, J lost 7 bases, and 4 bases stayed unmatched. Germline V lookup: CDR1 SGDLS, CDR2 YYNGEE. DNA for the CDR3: TGTGCCAGCAGCGTAGGACAGGGGGCTGGGAATGAGCAGTTCTTC. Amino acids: CASSVGQGAGNEQFF.

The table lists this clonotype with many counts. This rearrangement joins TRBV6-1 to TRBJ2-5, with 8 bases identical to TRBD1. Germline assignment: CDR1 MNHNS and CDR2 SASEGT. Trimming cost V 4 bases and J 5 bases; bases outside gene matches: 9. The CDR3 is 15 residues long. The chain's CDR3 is CASSAWTGLRETQYF. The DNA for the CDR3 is TGTGCCAGCAGTGCCTGGACAGGGTTGCGGGAGACCCAGTACTTC.

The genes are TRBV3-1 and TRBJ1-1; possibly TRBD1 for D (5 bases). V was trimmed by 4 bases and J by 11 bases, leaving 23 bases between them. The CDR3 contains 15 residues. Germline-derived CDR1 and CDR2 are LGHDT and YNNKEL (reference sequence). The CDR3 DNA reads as TGTGCCAGCAGCCCGACCGGGACGGAACCATTAAGGGCTTTCTTT. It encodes CASSPTGTEPLRAFF.

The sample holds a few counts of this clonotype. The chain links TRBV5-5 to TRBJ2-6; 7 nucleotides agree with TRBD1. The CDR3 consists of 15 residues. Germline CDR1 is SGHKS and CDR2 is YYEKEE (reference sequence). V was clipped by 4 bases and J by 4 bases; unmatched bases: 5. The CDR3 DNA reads TGTGCCAGCAGCCCCGGACAGGTGGGGGCCAACGTCCTGACTTTC. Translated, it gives CASSPGQVGANVLTF.

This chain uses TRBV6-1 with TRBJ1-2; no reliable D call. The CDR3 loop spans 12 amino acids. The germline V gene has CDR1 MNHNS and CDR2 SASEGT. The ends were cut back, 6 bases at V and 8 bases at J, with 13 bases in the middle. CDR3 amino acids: CASREKGFGYTF. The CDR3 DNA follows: TGTGCCAGCAGAGAGAAAGGGTTCGGCTACACCTTC.

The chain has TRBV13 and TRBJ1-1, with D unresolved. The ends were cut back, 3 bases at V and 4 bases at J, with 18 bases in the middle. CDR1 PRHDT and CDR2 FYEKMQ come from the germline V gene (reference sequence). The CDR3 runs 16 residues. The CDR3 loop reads CASSFGPIIQPTEAFF. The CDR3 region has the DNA TGTGCCAGCAGCTTTGGACCCATCATCCAGCCCACTGAAGCTTTCTTT.

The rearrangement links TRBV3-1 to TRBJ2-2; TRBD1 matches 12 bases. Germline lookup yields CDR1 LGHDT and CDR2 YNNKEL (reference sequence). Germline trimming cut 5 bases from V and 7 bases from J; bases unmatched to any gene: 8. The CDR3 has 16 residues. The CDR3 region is CASSSRDRGRIGELFF. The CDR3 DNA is TGTGCCAGCAGCTCTCGGGACAGGGGGCGGATCGGGGAGCTGTTTTTT.

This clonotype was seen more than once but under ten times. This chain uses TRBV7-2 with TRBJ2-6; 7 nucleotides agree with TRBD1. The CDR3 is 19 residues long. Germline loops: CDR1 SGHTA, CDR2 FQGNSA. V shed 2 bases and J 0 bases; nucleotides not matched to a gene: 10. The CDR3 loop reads CASSLLWPGGYSGANVLTF. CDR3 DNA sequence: TGTGCCAGCAGCTTACTGTGGCCAGGGGGTTACTCTGGGGCCAACGTCCTGACTTTC.

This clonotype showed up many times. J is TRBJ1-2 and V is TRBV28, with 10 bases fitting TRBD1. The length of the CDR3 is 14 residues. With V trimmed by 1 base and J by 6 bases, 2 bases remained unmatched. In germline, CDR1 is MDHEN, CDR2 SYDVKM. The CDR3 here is CASSLFGTGDGYTF. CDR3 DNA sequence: TGTGCCAGCAGTTTATTCGGGACAGGGGATGGCTACACCTTC.

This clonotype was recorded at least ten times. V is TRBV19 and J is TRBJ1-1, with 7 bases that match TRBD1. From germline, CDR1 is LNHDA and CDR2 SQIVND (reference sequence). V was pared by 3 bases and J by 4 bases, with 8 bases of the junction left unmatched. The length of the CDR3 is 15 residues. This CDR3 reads CASSIPTGRGTEAFF. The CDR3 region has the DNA TGTGCCAGTAGTATTCCGACAGGGAGGGGCACTGAAGCTTTCTTT.

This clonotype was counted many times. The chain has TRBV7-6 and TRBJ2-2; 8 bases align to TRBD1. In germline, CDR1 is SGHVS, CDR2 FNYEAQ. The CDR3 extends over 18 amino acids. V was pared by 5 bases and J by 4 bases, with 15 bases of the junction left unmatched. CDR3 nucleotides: TGTGCCAGCAGCCTCCGACATCAGGGGGCGCGGGTCACCGGGGAGCTGTTTTTT. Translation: CASSLRHQGARVTGELFF.

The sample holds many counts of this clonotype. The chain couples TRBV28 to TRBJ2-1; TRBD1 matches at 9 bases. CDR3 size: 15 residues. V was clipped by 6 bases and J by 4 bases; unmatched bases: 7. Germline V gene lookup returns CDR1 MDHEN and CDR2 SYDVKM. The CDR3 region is CASRPTGGWYNEQFF. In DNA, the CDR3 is TGTGCCAGCAGACCGACAGGGGGTTGGTACAATGAGCAGTTCTTC.